This T cell receptor (beta chain) was found in a study of identical twins. Unique molecular identifiers were present on cDNA, and template switching added a universal primer site. TCRdb recomputed calls from the 5' RACE reads with MiXCR, one row per CDR3 protein. Seen here are approximately 190,000 distinct CDR3 sequences, more than 15% observed once, and the top ten hold 35% to 45%. This CDR3 comprises 15 residues. The ends lost 10 bases at V and 4 bases at J; junction bases unmatched: 8. Germline values: CDR1 LGHNT, CDR2 FRNRAP. These data were likewise used in another study, on T cells expressing NK-cell markers.

This receptor was obtained from a woman aged 18-35 years in good health. The chain couples TRBV12-5 to TRBJ2-2, with 11 bases identical to TRBD2. Sequencing was carried out using CD8+ T cells sorted from blood. The CDR3 nucleotides read TGTGCTACCGAACCCGGGACTAGCGGCACCGGGGAGCTGTTTTTT. Translation gives CATEPGTSGTGELFF. Based on the CDR3 plus reference TRBV12-5 and TRBJ2-2, the full variable domain is DARVTQTPRHKVTEMGQEVTMRCQPILGHNTVFWYRQTMMQGLELLAYFRNRAPLDDSGMPKDRFSAEMPDATLATLKIQPSEPRDSAVYFCATEPGTSGTGELFFGEGSRLTVL.